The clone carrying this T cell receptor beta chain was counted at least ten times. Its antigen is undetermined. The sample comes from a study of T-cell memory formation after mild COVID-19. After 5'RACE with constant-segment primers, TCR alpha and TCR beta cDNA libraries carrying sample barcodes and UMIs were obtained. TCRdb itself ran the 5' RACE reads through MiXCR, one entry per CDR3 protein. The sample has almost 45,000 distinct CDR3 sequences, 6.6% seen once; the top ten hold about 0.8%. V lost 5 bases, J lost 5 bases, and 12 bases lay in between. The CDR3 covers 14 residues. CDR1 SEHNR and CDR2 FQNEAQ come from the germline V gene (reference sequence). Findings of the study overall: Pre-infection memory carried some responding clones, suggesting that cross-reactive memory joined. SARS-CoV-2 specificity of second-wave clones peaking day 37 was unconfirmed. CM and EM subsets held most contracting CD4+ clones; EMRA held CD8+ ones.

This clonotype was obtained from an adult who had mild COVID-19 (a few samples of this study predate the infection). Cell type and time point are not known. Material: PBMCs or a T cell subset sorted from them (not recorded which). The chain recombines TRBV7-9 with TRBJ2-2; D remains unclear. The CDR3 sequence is CASSAIYPTGELFF. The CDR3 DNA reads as TGTGCCAGCAGCGCCATTTATCCTACCGGGGAGCTGTTTTTT.